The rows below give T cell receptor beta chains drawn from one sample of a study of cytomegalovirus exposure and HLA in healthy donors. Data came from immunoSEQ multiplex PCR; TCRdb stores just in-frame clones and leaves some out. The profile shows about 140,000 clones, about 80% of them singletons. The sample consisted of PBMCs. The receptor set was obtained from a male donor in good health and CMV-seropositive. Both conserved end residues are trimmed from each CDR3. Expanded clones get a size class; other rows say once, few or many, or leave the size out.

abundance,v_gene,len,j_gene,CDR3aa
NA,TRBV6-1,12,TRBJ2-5,ASNQRGAQETQY
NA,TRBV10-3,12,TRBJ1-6,AISEGRGSSPLH
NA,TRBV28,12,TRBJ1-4,ASSSGQLNEKLF
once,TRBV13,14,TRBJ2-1,ASSLEQGQGRNEQF
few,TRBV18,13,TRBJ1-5,ASSDAQGSNQPQH
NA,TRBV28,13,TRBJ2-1,ASRPAGEGYNEQF
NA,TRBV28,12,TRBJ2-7,ASTSLGGNYEQY
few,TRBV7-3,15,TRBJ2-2,ASSLGGRSGGTGELF
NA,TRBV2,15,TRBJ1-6,ASSFRDRGLVNSPLH
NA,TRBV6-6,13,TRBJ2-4,AGSYHGREQNIQY
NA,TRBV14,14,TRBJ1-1,ASRPGQLFMNTEAF
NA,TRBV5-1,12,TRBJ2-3,ASSPDSGTDTQY
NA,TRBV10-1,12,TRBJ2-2,ASSPRGLTGELF
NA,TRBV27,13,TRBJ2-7,ASSVIAGGRYEQY
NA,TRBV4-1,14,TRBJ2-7,ASSHIAGGAPYEQY
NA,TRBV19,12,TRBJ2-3,ASSPGSLGDTQY
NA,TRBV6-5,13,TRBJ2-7,ASSSPGHQGYEQY
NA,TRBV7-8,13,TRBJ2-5,ASSLDRTPQETQY
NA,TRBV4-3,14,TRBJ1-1,ASSQRLTGGNTEAF
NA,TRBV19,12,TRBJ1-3,ASSLRVSGNTIY
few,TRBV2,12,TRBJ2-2,ASRGDAGTGELF
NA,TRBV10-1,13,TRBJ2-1,ASSVSRGGEVSPF
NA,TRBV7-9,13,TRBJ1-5,ASSYYKGRNQPQH
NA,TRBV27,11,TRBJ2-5,ASSPSGEETQY
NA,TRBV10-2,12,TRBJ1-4,ASSERQGNEKLF
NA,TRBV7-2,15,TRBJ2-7,ASSLLSGGLVPYEQY
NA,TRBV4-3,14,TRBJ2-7,ASGEAEGLGAYEQY
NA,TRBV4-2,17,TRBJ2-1,ASSQDSTSGSSSYNEQF
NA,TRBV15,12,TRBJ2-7,ATSRSGTSYEQY
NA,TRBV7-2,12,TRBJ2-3,ASSLGQGTDTQY
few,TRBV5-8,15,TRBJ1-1,ASSVDRGDPMNTEAF
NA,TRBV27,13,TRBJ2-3,ASHAKGVITDTQY
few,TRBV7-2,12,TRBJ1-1,ASSAGGANTEAF
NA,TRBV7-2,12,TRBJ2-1,ASSLIGSGGEQF
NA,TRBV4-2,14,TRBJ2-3,ASSQVRRVSSDTQY
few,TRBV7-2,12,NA,ASSLLRSSYEQY
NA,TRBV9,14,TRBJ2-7,ASSVASGGGMNEQY
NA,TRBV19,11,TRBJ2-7,ASSPAPRGEQY
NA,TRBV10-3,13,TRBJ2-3,AIRKTGLGTDTQY
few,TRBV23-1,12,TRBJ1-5,ASSQSSGDQPQH
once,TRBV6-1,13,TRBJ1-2,ASSENWFENYGYT
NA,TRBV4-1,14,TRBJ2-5,ASSPKGGEDQETQY
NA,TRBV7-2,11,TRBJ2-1,ASSLWAINEQF
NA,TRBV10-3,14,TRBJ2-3,AISVSSTSGADTQY
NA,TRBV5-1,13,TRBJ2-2,ASSLRGGQVGELL
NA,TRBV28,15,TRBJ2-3,ASSLDEVAGSTDTQY
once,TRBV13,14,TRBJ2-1,ASSLGGQGSYNEQF
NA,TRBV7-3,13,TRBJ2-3,ASSPQQGRTDTQY
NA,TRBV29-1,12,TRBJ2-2,SASPSGPTGELF
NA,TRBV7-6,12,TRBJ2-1,ASSPYGTSDEQF
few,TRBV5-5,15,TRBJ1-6,ASSLEDGTDYNSPLH
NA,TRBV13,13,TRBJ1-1,ASSTGQGVSTEAF
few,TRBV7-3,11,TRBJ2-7,ASSLAGGYEQY
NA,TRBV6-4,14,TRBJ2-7,ASSEAGDKAPYEQY
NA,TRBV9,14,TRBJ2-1,ASSVAGSFSYNEQF